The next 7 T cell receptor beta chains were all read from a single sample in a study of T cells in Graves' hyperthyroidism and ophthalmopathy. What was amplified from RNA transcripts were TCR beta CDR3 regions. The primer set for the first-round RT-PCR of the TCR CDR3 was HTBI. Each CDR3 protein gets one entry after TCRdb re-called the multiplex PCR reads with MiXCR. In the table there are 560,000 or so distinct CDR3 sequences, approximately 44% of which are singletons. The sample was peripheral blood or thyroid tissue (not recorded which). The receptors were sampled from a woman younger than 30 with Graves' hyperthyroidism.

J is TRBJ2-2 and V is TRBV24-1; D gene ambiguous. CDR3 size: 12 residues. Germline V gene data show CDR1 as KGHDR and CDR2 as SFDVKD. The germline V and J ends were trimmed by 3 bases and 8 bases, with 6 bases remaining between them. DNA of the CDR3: TGTGCCACCAGTGATAAATCTGGGGAGCTGTTTTTT. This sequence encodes CATSDKSGELFF.

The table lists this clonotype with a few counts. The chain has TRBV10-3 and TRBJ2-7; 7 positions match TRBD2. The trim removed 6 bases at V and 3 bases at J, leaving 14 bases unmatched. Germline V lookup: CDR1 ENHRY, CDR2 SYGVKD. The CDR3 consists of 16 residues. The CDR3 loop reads CAIRSPEGGAHYEQYF. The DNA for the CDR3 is TGTGCCATCAGGAGTCCCGAGGGAGGGGCCCACTACGAGCAGTACTTC.

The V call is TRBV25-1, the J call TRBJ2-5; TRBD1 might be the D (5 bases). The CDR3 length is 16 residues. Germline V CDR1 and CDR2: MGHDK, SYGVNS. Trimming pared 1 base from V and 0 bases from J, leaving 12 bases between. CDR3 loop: CASSESGHSYQETQYF. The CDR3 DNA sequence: TGTGCCAGCAGTGAATCCGGACATTCGTACCAAGAGACCCAGTACTTC.

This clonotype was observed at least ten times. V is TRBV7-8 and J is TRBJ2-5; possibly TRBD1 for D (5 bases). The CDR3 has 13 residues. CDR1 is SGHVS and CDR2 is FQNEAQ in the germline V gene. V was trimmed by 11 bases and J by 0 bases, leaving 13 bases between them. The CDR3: CASTWTNQETQYF. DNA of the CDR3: TGTGCCTCGACCTGGACAAACCAAGAGACCCAGTACTTC.

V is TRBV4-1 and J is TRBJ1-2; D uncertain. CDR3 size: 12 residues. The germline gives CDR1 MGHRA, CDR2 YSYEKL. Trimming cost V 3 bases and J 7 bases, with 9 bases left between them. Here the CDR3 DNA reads TGCGCCAGCAGCCAGATAACTGGTGGCTACACCTTC. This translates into CASSQITGGYTF.

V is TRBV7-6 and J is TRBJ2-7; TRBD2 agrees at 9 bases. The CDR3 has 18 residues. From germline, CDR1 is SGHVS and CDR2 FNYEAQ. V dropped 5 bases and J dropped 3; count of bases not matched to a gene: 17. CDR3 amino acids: CASSQLPPREREVYEQYF. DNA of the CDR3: TGTGCCAGCAGCCAGCTTCCCCCTCGGGAGCGGGAGGTCTACGAGCAGTACTTC.

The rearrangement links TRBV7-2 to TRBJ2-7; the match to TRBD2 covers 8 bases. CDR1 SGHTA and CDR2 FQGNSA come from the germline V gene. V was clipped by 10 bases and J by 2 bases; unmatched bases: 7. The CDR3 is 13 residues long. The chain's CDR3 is CAKAAGVPYEQYF. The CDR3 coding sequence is TGTGCCAAGGCAGCGGGAGTCCCCTACGAGCAGTACTTC.